This T cell receptor beta chain was found in a study of blood T cell repertoires in COVID-19. About the study: Whether acute or convalescent, the COVID-19 samples came from the United States, Italy and Spain. PBMCs, B-cell-depleted T cells, or T cells provided the cDNA or gDNA that made up the material.

How the authors handled the data: For nucleated cells, counts were estimated from reference gene primer amplification. The assay was immunoSEQ multiplex PCR, and TCRdb's table has in-frame clones only and misses some. That table supplies the V and J calls and clone size; D and trimming were determined from the DNA. The sample carries 150,000 or so clones, just under 95% recorded once. The germline CDR1 and CDR2 sequences are MDHEN and SYDVKM. V was clipped by 5 bases and J by 8 bases, with 28 bases between them. This CDR3 has 18 amino acids. The chain employs TRBV28 and TRBJ1-5, with D possibly TRBD1 on 5 matching bases. This sequence originates from a woman between 45 and 60 years old with acute or convalescent COVID-19. The sequencing sample was made of peripheral blood. The CDR3 loop is CASSPLPPLTAPGEPQHF. The CDR3 DNA reads as TGTGCCAGCAGTCCACTACCGCCTCTTACAGCGCCGGGGGAGCCCCAGCATTTT. The full variable domain, its missing parts supplied by reference TRBV28 and TRBJ1-5, is DVKVTQSSRYLVKRTGEKVFLECVQDMDHENMFWYRQDPGLGLRLIYFSYDVKMKEKGDIPEGYSVSREKKERFSLILESASTNQTSMYLCASSPLPPLTAPGEPQHFGDGTRLSIL.